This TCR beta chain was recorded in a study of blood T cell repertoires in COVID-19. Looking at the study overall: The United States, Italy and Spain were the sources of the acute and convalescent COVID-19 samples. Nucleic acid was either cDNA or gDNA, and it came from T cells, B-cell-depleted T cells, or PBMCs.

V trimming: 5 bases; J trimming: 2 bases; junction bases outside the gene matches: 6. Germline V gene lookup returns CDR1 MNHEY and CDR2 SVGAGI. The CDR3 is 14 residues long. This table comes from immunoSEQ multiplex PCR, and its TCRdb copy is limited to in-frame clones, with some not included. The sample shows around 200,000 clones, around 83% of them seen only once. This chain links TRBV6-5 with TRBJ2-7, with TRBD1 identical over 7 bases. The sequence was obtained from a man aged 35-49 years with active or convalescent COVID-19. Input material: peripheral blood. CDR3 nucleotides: TGTGCCAGCAGTCTAATGACAGGGACCTACGAGCAGTACTTC. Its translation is CASSLMTGTYEQYF.